This T cell receptor (beta chain) is from a study of cytomegalovirus exposure and HLA in healthy donors. On the study more broadly: It was reported in a later analysis that the same platform had been used for the 120 or so validation repertoires as for the approximately 670 first-cohort repertoires. Regarding the study as a whole: High specificity and sensitivity for cytomegalovirus status were reported for the classifier. The authors enumerated over 150 TCR beta chains as linked to cytomegalovirus. Specific recognition of CMV antigens was confirmed in vitro for three chains (all CMV-associated).

As regards this clone: Its target is unknown.

TCRdb's copy holds only in-frame clones and misses some; the assay was immunoSEQ multiplex PCR. The data contain about 160,000 clones, 88% of them seen just once; the ten biggest clones take up under 3%. The CDR3 has 14 amino acids. The ends were cut back, 7 bases at V and 1 base at J, with 11 bases in the middle. In germline, CDR1 is LNHDA, CDR2 SQIVND (reference sequence). The sequence was collected from a man younger than 35 in good health and CMV-seronegative. The rearrangement joins TRBV19 to TRBJ2-4; D unclear. Sequencing was done on a sample of PBMCs. The CDR3 DNA is TGTGCCAGTACTGACGACTTGGCCAAAAACATTCAGTACTTC. Protein sequence: CASTDDLAKNIQYF.